The 20 T cell receptor beta chains listed next were all sequenced from one sample in a study of radiotherapy plus CTLA-4 blockade in lung cancer. The repertoire was sequenced with immunoSEQ multiplex PCR; TCRdb's copy has only in-frame clones and lacks some. In the table there are about 120,000 clones, over 80% of which are singletons. This sample comprised peripheral blood, obtained from a patient treated with radiotherapy plus ipilimumab. The receptors shown here come from a human donor with non-small cell lung cancer that progressed on radiotherapy plus ipilimumab.

The gene calls are TRBV27 and TRBJ2-7, with TRBD2 matching over 11 bases. The germline V gene encodes CDR1 MNHEY and CDR2 SMNVEV (reference sequence). Trimming cost V 1 base and J 7 bases; bases outside gene matches: 9. CDR3 length: 16 residues. The CDR3 loop is CASSLFSGRAPGEQYF. The CDR3 nucleotides read TGTGCCAGCAGTTTATTTAGCGGGAGGGCCCCTGGAGAGCAGTACTTC.

The gene calls are TRBV27 and TRBJ2-1, with unresolved D. The CDR3 extends over 13 amino acids. Germline-derived CDR1 and CDR2 are MNHEY and SMNVEV (reference sequence). Deletions cut 2 bases from V and 4 bases from J, with 6 bases between. Written as DNA, the CDR3 is TGTGCCAGCAGTTTAAGACCATACAATGAGCAGTTCTTC. Amino acid sequence: CASSLRPYNEQFF.

This chain joins TRBV5-1 and TRBJ2-3; a possible D gene is TRBD2 (5 bases). Looked up from germline, CDR1 is SGHRS and CDR2 is YFSETQ. This CDR3 is built from 16 residues. V was trimmed by 2 bases and J by 4 bases, leaving 17 bases between them. CDR3 protein: CASSLNLVGVADTQYF. The CDR3 nucleotides read TGCGCCAGCAGCTTAAATTTGGTGGGAGTCGCAGATACGCAGTATTTT.

This chain connects TRBV4-1 to TRBJ2-7; weak D call: TRBD2 (6 bases). The V end was cut by 2 bases, the J end by 6 bases, with 20 bases between. Germline V CDR1 and CDR2: MGHRA, YSYEKL. There are 16 residues in the CDR3. The CDR3 coding sequence is TGCGCCAGCAGCCAAAACGTGGGACTCTCGGTCAGCGAGCAGTACTTC. Amino acid sequence: CASSQNVGLSVSEQYF.

V is TRBV19 and J is TRBJ1-2; TRBD1 aligns across 7 bases. The CDR3 is 13 residues long. The J segment lost 5 bases and the V segment lost 6 bases, leaving 6 bases of the junction unmatched. Germline CDR1 LNHDA, CDR2 SQIVND (reference sequence). The CDR3 DNA sequence: TGTGCCAGTAGAACGACAGGGACGTATGGCTACACCTTC. Encoded protein: CASRTTGTYGYTF. The variable domain in full, completed from reference TRBV19 and TRBJ1-2, reads DGGITQSPKYLFRKEGQNVTLSCEQNLNHDAMYWYRQDPGQGLRLIYYSQIVNDFQKGDIAEGYSVSREKKESFPLTVTSAQKNPTAFYLCASRTTGTYGYTFGSGTRLTVV.

V usage is TRBV13 and J usage is TRBJ2-1; no reliable D call. The germline V gene encodes CDR1 PRHDT and CDR2 FYEKMQ (reference sequence). The CDR3 spans 11 residues. Trimming cost V 8 bases and J 9 bases, with 11 bases left between them. CDR3 sequence: CASGMNSEQFF. The CDR3, as DNA: TGTGCCAGCGGAATGAATTCTGAGCAGTTCTTC.

This clone appeared once. The chain is built from TRBV19 and TRBJ1-1, with D unresolved. The germline V gene has CDR1 LNHDA and CDR2 SQIVND (reference sequence). CDR3 size: 13 residues. With 4 bases removed from V and 4 bases from J, the gap between germline ends came to 10 bases. The chain's CDR3 is CASSRNLGTEAFF. The CDR3 DNA reads TGTGCCAGTAGTAGAAACCTGGGCACTGAAGCTTTCTTT.

The chain has TRBV5-1 and TRBJ2-2; D gene unclear. CDR3 size: 15 residues. The germline V and J ends were trimmed by 6 bases and 6 bases, with 18 bases remaining between them. Germline assignment: CDR1 SGHRS and CDR2 YFSETQ. This CDR3 reads CASTPLRAPPGELFF. The CDR3, as DNA: TGCGCCAGCACCCCCCTTCGAGCCCCCCCCGGGGAGCTGTTTTTT.

The chain links TRBV29-1 to TRBJ2-2, with 7 bases aligning to TRBD1. Germline lookup yields CDR1 SQVTM and CDR2 ANQGSEA. V shed 5 bases and J 6 bases; nucleotides not matched to a gene: 3. The CDR3 sequence is 12 residues long. CDR3 coding DNA: TGCAGCGTTCAACAGGGGTCCGGGGAGCTGTTTTTT. This encodes CSVQQGSGELFF.

The CDR3 DNA reads TGTGCCAGCAGCCACCTTGGGAGCGACAGGGAAGACTATACCGGGGAGCTGTTTTTT. Translated, it gives CASSHLGSDREDYTGELFF. The chain uses TRBV13 and TRBJ2-2; 7 bases are a match to TRBD1. Trimming cost V 5 bases and J 5 bases; bases outside gene matches: 20. This CDR3 is built from 19 residues. Germline V gene lookup returns CDR1 PRHDT and CDR2 FYEKMQ (reference sequence).

V gene TRBV19 combines with J gene TRBJ1-5, with D maybe TRBD1 (6 bases). Deletions cut 3 bases from V and 5 bases from J, with 20 bases between. The CDR3 contains 17 residues. Looked up from germline, CDR1 is LNHDA and CDR2 is SQIVND (reference sequence). CDR3 nucleotide sequence: TGTGCCAGTAGTATTTTCCCCGGACAGAGTTGGGATCAGCCCCAGCATTTT. It codes for CASSIFPGQSWDQPQHF.

A note on this clone: Within the sample, other DNA sequences also encode this same CDR3. The chain links TRBV2 to TRBJ1-3; TRBD1 aligns across 8 bases. This CDR3 comprises 13 residues. Germline values: CDR1 SNHLY, CDR2 FYNNEI. Trimming at V came to 4 bases and at J to 4 bases, leaving 0 bases not matched to a gene. CDR3 in DNA: TGTGCCAGCAGTGGGGACAGGGGAAACACCATATATTTT. Amino acids: CASSGDRGNTIYF. Filled out from reference TRBV2 and TRBJ1-3, the complete variable domain reads EPEVTQTPSHQVTQMGQEVILRCVPISNHLYFYWYRQILGQKVEFLVSFYNNEISEKSEIFDDQFSVERPDGSNFTLKIRSTKLEDSAMYFCASSGDRGNTIYFGEGSWLTVV.

This clone came up a few times. The chain combines TRBV10-1 with TRBJ2-7; TRBD1 matches 8 bases. Germline CDR1 is WNHNN and CDR2 is SYGVQD (reference sequence). V lost 3 bases and J lost 5; bases outside the gene matches: 6. The CDR3 loop spans 14 amino acids. In nucleotides, the CDR3 is TGCGCCAGCAGTGATACAGGGGGATTCCACGAGCAGTACTTC. This gives the protein CASSDTGGFHEQYF.

The gene calls are TRBV9 and TRBJ2-7; D might be TRBD2 (6 bases). The CDR3 length is 15 residues. The germline CDR1 and CDR2 sequences are SGDLS and YYNGEE. V gave up 0 bases and J gave up 1 base, with 11 bases separating them. The CDR3, as DNA: TGTGCCAGCAGCGTAGATTCCGGGGGATCCTACGAGCAGTACTTC. As protein: CASSVDSGGSYEQYF. Full variable domain (remainder filled in from reference TRBV9 and TRBJ2-7): DSGVTQTPKHLITATGQRVTLRCSPRSGDLSVYWYQQSLDQGLQFLIQYYNGEERAKGNILERFSAQQFPDLHSELNLSSLELGDSALYFCASSVDSGGSYEQYFGPGTRLTVT.

V gene TRBV2 combines with J gene TRBJ1-1; unclear D gene. The CDR3 length is 13 residues. V shed 6 bases and J shed 7 bases, with 15 bases lying between them. CDR1 and CDR2 (germline): SNHLY, FYNNEI. As DNA, the CDR3 is TGTGCCAGCAGCCCCAACGGGAAGGATGAAGCTTTCTTT. Residues: CASSPNGKDEAFF.

J is TRBJ1-4 and V is TRBV7-2; D is possibly TRBD1 (6 bases). V dropped 3 bases and J dropped 7 bases, with 12 bases sitting between them. There are 14 residues in the CDR3. Germline V gene lookup returns CDR1 SGHTA and CDR2 FQGNSA. The CDR3 bases are TGTGCCAGCAGCTTTTCAGGGGAGGGTGAAAAACTGTTTTTT. Protein: CASSFSGEGEKLFF.

The V gene is TRBV4-1, the J gene TRBJ2-1; TRBD2 agrees at 12 bases. The V gene's germline CDR1 is MGHRA and CDR2 YSYEKL. The trim removed 6 bases at V and 10 bases at J, leaving 16 bases unmatched. CDR3 length equals 17 residues. The CDR3 DNA reads TGCGCCAGCAGTCAGCGGGGGCTAGCGGGAGGGCCCAACGAGCAGTTCTTC. It codes for CASSQRGLAGGPNEQFF.

The chain uses TRBV2 and TRBJ2-7; no definite D call. The V gene lost 4 bases and the J gene lost 5 bases, with 18 bases spanning the gap. Germline CDR1 is SNHLY and CDR2 is FYNNEI. This CDR3 region has 15 residues. The CDR3 DNA sequence: TGTGCCAGCAGTGTCGAGAGCCGGAGAAACGACGAGCAGTACTTC. Translating gives CASSVESRRNDEQYF.

J is TRBJ2-1 and V is TRBV28; 11 bases are a match to TRBD2. The CDR3 is 15 residues long. The ends lost 6 bases at V and 8 bases at J; junction bases unmatched: 9. Germline V gene data show CDR1 as MDHEN and CDR2 as SYDVKM. CDR3 bases: TGTGCCAGCAGCTATAGCGGGAGGGCCCGGGATGAGCAGTTCTTC. It specifies CASSYSGRARDEQFF.

The rearrangement joins TRBV11-3 to TRBJ2-7; D possibly corresponds to TRBD2 (6 bases). The CDR3 runs to 15 residues. Trimming took 1 base from V and 2 from J, leaving 12 bases between them. CDR1 and CDR2 (germline): SGHNT, YENEEA. In nucleotides, the CDR3 is TGTGCCAGCAGCTTAGTTTTGGGAGGAGCCTACGAGCAGTACTTC. It encodes CASSLVLGGAYEQYF.